The 3 T cell receptor beta chains reported below all come from one sample, sequenced in a study of prognosis after radiotherapy for stage I lung cancer. Genomic DNA was subjected to two-round multiplex PCR for amplification of TCR beta CDR3. Primers were specific to each TRBV and TRBJ gene in first-round PCR. TCRdb analysed the multiplex PCR reads with MiXCR anew, one entry per CDR3 protein. This table has some 38,000 distinct CDR3 sequences, roughly 25% appearing once. This sample comprised PBMCs, obtained before or after stereotactic body radiation therapy (not recorded which). These TCRs come from a donor aged 50 or older with non-small cell lung cancer.

This clonotype was observed many times. The J gene is TRBJ2-1, the V gene TRBV9; 7 nucleotides agree with TRBD1. V lost 3 bases, J lost 0 bases, and 3 bases stayed unmatched. This CDR3 is built from 15 residues. The germline gives CDR1 SGDLS, CDR2 YYNGEE. CDR3: CASSGNRGSYNEQFF. The CDR3 region has the DNA TGTGCCAGCAGCGGAAACAGGGGCTCCTACAATGAGCAGTTCTTC.

J is TRBJ2-5 and V is TRBV7-9; either TRBD1 or TRBD2 may fit D (5 bases each). This CDR3 has 15 residues. Germline-derived CDR1 and CDR2 are SEHNR and FQNEAQ (reference sequence). V dropped 5 bases and J dropped 12 bases, with 25 bases sitting between them. The CDR3 reads CASSPGPSIGRDKYF. The DNA for the CDR3 is TGTGCCAGCAGCCCGGGACCTTCCATAGGAAGAGACAAGTACTTC.

A remark on this clonotype: Since a much larger clone is just one base distant, this may be a read error. The chain links TRBV29-1 to TRBJ1-2; D gene uncertain. The V and J ends lost 3 bases and 5 bases respectively, with 13 bases between them. Looked up from germline, CDR1 is SQVTM and CDR2 is ANQGSEA. The CDR3 contains 13 residues. CDR3 coding DNA: TGCAGCGTTGAGGGGAAAGACCGATATGGCTACACCTTC. Amino acid sequence: CSVEGKDRYGYTF.